Below, one T cell receptor (beta chain) is given with its context. Its target is not known. The sample originates from a study of T cell responses to AZD1222 COVID-19 vaccine. The CDR3 consists of 13 residues. With V trimmed by 6 bases and J by 6 bases, 5 bases remained unmatched. Study-level findings and limits: There were repertoire samples only from the period after the peak T cell response. Just six or seven AZD1222 recipients tested seropositive at baseline. The CD4 TCRs associated with vaccination extended across spike and predominated at 160-218 and 743-854.

Data came from immunoSEQ multiplex PCR; TCRdb stores just in-frame clones and leaves some out. The sample shows under 200,000 clones, 75% to 95% of them seen only once. The rearrangement uses TRBV12-3 or TRBV12-4 and TRBJ1-2, with 9 bases identical to TRBD1. The sequence derives from an adult in good health. Sequencing used peripheral blood, obtained on day 0 of AZD1222 vaccination. The CDR3 loop is CASSPQGAHGYTF. The CDR3 bases are TGTGCCAGCAGCCCACAGGGGGCTCATGGCTACACCTTC.